One sample yielded the 11 T cell receptor beta chains listed below, sequenced in a study of blood T cells in healthy people across ages. With a J-beta primer mix and a sample-barcoded 5' primer, a second PCR ran about 7 to 12 cycles. TCRdb called the 5' RACE reads again in MiXCR, with one record for every CDR3 protein. Of about a million distinct CDR3 sequences listed, roughly half are singletons. The specimen was blood. These receptor sequences come from a woman in her sixties in good health.

This sequence joins TRBV20-1 and TRBJ2-5; perhaps TRBD2 as D (5 bases). Germline-derived CDR1 and CDR2 are DFQATT and SNEGSKA (reference sequence). The CDR3 is 16 amino acids. The ends were cut back, 0 bases at V and 1 base at J, with 15 bases in the middle. CDR3 DNA sequence: TGCAGTGCTAGAGATTCATTTAAGGGAGTCCAAGAGACCCAGTACTTC. Protein: CSARDSFKGVQETQYF.

This chain connects TRBV27 to TRBJ2-5; no clear D gene. The J call could be wrong; TRBJ2-7 is a better fit for the DNA end. The CDR3 runs 13 residues. Germline CDR1 reads MNHEY; CDR2 reads SMNVEV (reference sequence). The CDR3 DNA is TGTGCCAGCAGCTGGAGTGAGACCTACGAGCAGTACTTC. It encodes CASSWSETYEQYF.

This rearrangement joins TRBV28 to TRBJ1-2, with D possibly being TRBD1 (6 bases). CDR1 and CDR2 (germline): MDHEN, SYDVKM. V gave up 7 bases and J gave up 5 bases, with 26 bases separating them. The CDR3 totals 17 residues. In DNA form, the CDR3 reads TGTGCCAGCATCAACTCGCGTGCGGGGGGCGTTAGTTATGGCTACACCTTC. Protein sequence: CASINSRAGGVSYGYTF.

This clonotype turned up a few times. This chain uses TRBV7-2 with TRBJ2-2; TRBD1 aligns across 8 bases. The length of the CDR3 is 18 residues. V lost 1 base, J lost 4 bases, and 11 bases stayed unmatched. Per germline, CDR1 SGHTA and CDR2 FQGNSA. CDR3 in amino acids: CASSLDFFWTGPTGELFF. CDR3 coding DNA: TGTGCCAGCAGCTTAGACTTTTTCTGGACAGGGCCCACCGGGGAGCTGTTTTTT.

This clonotype was recorded a few times. The rearrangement links TRBV3-1 to TRBJ2-1; TRBD1 matches at 11 bases. CDR1 is LGHDT and CDR2 is YNNKEL in the germline V gene (reference sequence). V gave up 4 bases and J gave up 6 bases; unmatched junction bases: 5. CDR3 length equals 15 residues. CDR3 sequence reads: CASSLAGTGGNEQFF. CDR3 coding DNA: TGTGCCAGCAGCCTTGCCGGGACAGGGGGCAATGAGCAGTTCTTC.

J is TRBJ2-1 and V is TRBV20-1, with TRBD2 matching 7 bases. CDR1 is DFQATT, CDR2 SNEGSKA, per germline (reference sequence). This CDR3 has 15 amino acids. Trimming at V came to 2 bases and at J to 4 bases, leaving 8 bases not matched to a gene. CDR3 sequence: CSARSPRELYNEQFF. The DNA of the CDR3 is TGCAGTGCTAGATCCCCGCGGGAGTTATACAATGAGCAGTTCTTC.

This chain joins TRBV5-1 and TRBJ2-1; D gene ambiguous. Trimming pared 3 bases from V and 7 bases from J, leaving 17 bases between. The V gene's germline CDR1 is SGHRS and CDR2 YFSETQ. The CDR3 covers 15 residues. The CDR3 reads CASSSSGPSRNEQFF. The CDR3 DNA follows: TGCGCCAGCAGCTCTTCCGGACCCTCGAGGAATGAGCAGTTCTTC.

With respect to this clonotype: Germline is not matched at one junction end, which may reflect a read error. The rearrangement links TRBV9 to TRBJ2-7, with 10 bases aligning to TRBD1. The CDR3 runs 16 residues. CDR1 and CDR2 from the germline V gene are SGDLS and YYNGEE. This CDR3 reads CASSVGTGGRLETQHF. In DNA, the CDR3 is TGTGCCAGCAGCGTAGGGACAGGGGGTCGTTTAGAGACCCAGCACTTC.

The chain recombines TRBV5-1 with TRBJ2-1, with 7 bases lining up with TRBD1. CDR3 length: 14 amino acids. The junction had 7 bases not matched to a gene; V was cut back by 0 bases and J by 10 bases. CDR1 is SGHRS and CDR2 is YFSETQ in the germline V gene. In DNA form, the CDR3 reads TGCGCCAGCAGCTTGGCTGACAGGGCCATCGAGCAGTTCTTC. It yields the protein CASSLADRAIEQFF.

The chain is built from TRBV12-3 or TRBV12-4 and TRBJ2-3; possible D gene TRBD1, 6 bases. The CDR3 runs to 14 residues. V was pared by 6 bases and J by 3 bases, with 13 bases between. The CDR3 spells CASRNTGRTDTQYF. CDR3 nucleotides: TGTGCCAGCAGGAACACAGGGAGAACAGATACGCAGTATTTT.

A few counts support this clonotype. The gene calls are TRBV5-6 and TRBJ2-5, with D uncertain. The germline V gene has CDR1 SGHDT and CDR2 YYEEEE. This CDR3 has 14 amino acids. V was trimmed by 3 bases and J by 4 bases, leaving 13 bases between them. CDR3 region: CASSSGVIVETQYF. CDR3 sequence (DNA): TGTGCCAGCAGCTCTGGGGTCATAGTAGAGACCCAGTACTTC.